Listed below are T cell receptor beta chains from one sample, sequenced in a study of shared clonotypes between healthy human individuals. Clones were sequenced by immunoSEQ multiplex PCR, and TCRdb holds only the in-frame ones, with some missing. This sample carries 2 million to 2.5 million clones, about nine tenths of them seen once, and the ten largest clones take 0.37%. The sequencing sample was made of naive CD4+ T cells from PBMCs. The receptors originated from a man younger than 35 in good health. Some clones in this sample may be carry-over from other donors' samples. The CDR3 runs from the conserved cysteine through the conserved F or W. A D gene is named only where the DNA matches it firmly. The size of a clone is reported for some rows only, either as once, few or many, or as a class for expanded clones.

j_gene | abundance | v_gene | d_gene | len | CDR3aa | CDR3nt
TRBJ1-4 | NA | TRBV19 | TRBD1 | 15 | CASSRNRGRSEKLFF | TGTGCCAGTAGTAGAAACAGGGGGCGAAGTGAAAAACTGTTTTTT
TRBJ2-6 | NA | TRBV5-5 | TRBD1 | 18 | CASTPVGQGSSGANVLTF | TGTGCCAGCACCCCCGTTGGACAGGGATCCTCTGGGGCCAACGTCCTGACTTTC
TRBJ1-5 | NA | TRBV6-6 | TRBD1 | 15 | CASAPGQGNNQPQHF | TGTGCCAGCGCACCGGGACAGGGGAACAATCAGCCCCAGCATTTT
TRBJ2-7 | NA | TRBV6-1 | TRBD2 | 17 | CASSEVGFRGETYEQYF | TGTGCCAGCAGTGAAGTTGGATTTCGGGGGGAAACCTACGAGCAGTACTTC
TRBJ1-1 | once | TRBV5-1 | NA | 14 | CASSPPVAGSEAFF | TGCGCCAGCAGCCCGCCCGTGGCGGGCTCTGAAGCTTTCTTT
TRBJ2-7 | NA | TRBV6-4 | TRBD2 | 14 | CATWWRGWPDEQYF | TGTGCCACCTGGTGGCGGGGGTGGCCGGATGAGCAGTACTTC
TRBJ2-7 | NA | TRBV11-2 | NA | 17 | CASSLIRSQRQAYEQYF | TGTGCCAGCAGCTTAATCCGATCCCAGCGGCAAGCCTACGAGCAGTACTTC
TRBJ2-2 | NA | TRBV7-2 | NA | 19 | CASSLVAQWGLANTGELFF | TGTGCCAGCAGCTTAGTCGCCCAGTGGGGGCTAGCGAACACCGGGGAGCTGTTTTTT
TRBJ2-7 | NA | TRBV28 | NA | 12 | CASSSGVYEQYF | TGTGCCAGCAGCTCCGGGGTATACGAGCAGTACTTC
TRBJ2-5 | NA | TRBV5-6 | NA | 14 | CASSATGSWGTQYF | TGTGCCAGCAGCGCTACAGGGTCCTGGGGGACCCAGTACTTC
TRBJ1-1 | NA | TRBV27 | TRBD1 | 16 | CASSSRMTGGVTEAFF | TGTGCCAGCAGTTCCAGAATGACAGGGGGCGTCACTGAAGCTTTCTTT
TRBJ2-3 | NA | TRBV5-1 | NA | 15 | CASSLVGPSTDTQYF | TGCGCCAGCAGCTTGGTCGGCCCTAGCACAGATACGCAGTATTTT
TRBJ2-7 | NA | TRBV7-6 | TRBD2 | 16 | CASSLFRAGVGYEQYF | TGTGCCAGCAGCTTATTTCGAGCGGGAGTAGGTTACGAGCAGTACTTC
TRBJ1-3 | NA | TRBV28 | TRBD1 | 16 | CASSDAGGASGNTIYF | TGTGCCAGCAGTGACGCAGGGGGCGCGTCTGGAAACACCATATATTTT
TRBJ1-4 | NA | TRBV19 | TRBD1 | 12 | CATGTGNEKLFF | TGTGCCACGGGGACAGGCAATGAAAAACTGTTTTTT
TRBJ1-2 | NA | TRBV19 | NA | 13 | CASSPRAYYGYTF | TGTGCCAGTAGCCCCAGGGCTTACTATGGCTACACCTTC
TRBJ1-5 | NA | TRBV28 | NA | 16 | CASSFSGQGSNQPQHF | TGTGCCAGCAGTTTTTCTGGGCAGGGCAGCAATCAGCCCCAGCATTTT
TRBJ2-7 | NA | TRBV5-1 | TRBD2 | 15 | CASSLPREAGREQYF | TGCGCCAGCAGCTTGCCTAGGGAAGCGGGACGCGAGCAGTACTTC
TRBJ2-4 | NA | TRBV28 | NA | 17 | CASSLIQGRMVKNIQYF | TGTGCCAGCAGTTTGATCCAGGGAAGGATGGTCAAAAACATTCAGTACTTC
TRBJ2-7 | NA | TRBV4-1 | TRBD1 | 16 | CASSHTIRDRTYEQYF | TGCGCCAGCAGCCATACAATTAGGGACAGAACCTACGAGCAGTACTTC
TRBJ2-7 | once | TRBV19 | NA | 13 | CASSSGNSYEQYF | TGTGCCAGTAGTTCAGGGAACTCCTACGAGCAGTACTTC
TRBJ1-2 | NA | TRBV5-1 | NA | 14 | CASSSQQGNYGYTF | TGCGCCAGCAGCTCCCAACAGGGTAACTATGGCTACACCTTC